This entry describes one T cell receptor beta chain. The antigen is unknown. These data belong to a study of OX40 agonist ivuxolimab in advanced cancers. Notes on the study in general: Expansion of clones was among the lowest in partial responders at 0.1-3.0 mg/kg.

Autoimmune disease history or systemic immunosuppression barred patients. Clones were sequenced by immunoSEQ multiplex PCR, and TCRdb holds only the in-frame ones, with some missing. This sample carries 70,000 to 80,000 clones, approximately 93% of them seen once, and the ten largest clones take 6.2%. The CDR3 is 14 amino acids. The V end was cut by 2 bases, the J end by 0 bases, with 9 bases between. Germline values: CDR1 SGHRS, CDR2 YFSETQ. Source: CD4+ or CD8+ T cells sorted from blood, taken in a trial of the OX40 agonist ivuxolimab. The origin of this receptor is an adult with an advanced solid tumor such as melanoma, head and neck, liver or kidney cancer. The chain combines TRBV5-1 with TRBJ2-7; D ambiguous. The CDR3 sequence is CASSLLPDSYEQYF. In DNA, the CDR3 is TGCGCCAGCAGCTTACTACCCGACTCCTACGAGCAGTACTTC. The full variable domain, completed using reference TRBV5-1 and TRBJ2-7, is KAGVTQTPRYLIKTRGQQVTLSCSPISGHRSVSWYQQTPGQGLQFLFEYFSETQRNKGNFPGRFSGRQFSNSRSEMNVSTLELGDSALYLCASSLLPDSYEQYFGPGTRLTVT.